This entry lists 27 T cell receptor beta chains sequenced from one sample in a study of blood T cell repertoires in COVID-19. Measured with immunoSEQ multiplex PCR; TCRdb has only the in-frame clones, and not every one. The data show under 300,000 clones, around 84% seen once. The sequenced material came from peripheral blood. All receptors derive from a woman in her thirties or forties who had recovered from COVID-19.

This chain joins TRBV20-1 and TRBJ1-2; 7 nucleotides align to TRBD1. The CDR3 consists of 12 residues. The V and J ends lost 3 bases and 5 bases, in that order; junction bases with no gene match: 3. Germline V gene lookup returns CDR1 DFQATT and CDR2 SNEGSKA (reference sequence). The CDR3 region is CSASVTGYGYTF. CDR3 nucleotide sequence: TGCAGTGCTAGTGTGACAGGGTATGGCTACACCTTC.

The V gene is TRBV3-1 (or the pseudogene TRBV3-2), the J gene TRBJ1-2; no definite D call. This CDR3 comprises 13 residues. The V gene's germline CDR1 is LGHDT and CDR2 YNNKEL (reference sequence). The V gene lost 0 bases and the J gene lost 10 bases, with 12 bases spanning the gap. The CDR3 region has the DNA TGTGCCAGCAGCCAAGAACCTCGCCCTACCTACACCTTC. This sequence encodes CASSQEPRPTYTF.

V and J are TRBV27 and TRBJ1-4, with TRBD1 matching over 9 bases. V was pared by 4 bases and J by 8 bases, with 11 bases of the junction left unmatched. The length of the CDR3 is 16 residues. Germline values: CDR1 MNHEY, CDR2 SMNVEV (reference sequence). This CDR3 is CASSSPRGTGYEKLFF. DNA for the CDR3: TGTGCCAGCAGTTCACCCCGGGGGACAGGGTACGAAAAACTGTTTTTT.

The chain carries TRBV30 and TRBJ2-3, with a weak D call TRBD1 (5 bases). Trimming removed 3 bases from V and 0 bases from J, with 10 bases in between. Germline loops: CDR1 GTSNPN, CDR2 SVGIG (reference sequence). The CDR3 sequence is 14 residues long. The CDR3 coding sequence is TGTGCCTGGAGACAGGAGTCTAGCACAGATACGCAGTATTTT. Its translation: CAWRQESSTDTQYF.

The rearrangement uses TRBV5-1 and TRBJ2-1, with a tentative D call TRBD1 (5 bases). Per germline, CDR1 SGHRS and CDR2 YFSETQ. The ends were cut back, 6 bases at V and 3 bases at J, with 16 bases in the middle. The CDR3 sequence is 15 residues long. The CDR3 coding sequence is TGCGCCAGCACGCAGATAAGGGGCAGCTACAATGAGCAGTTCTTC. This gives the protein CASTQIRGSYNEQFF.

This rearrangement joins TRBV6-5 to TRBJ1-3; D unresolved. V lost 0 bases to trimming and J lost 2 bases, with 8 bases between them. The CDR3 runs to 15 residues. Germline V gene data show CDR1 as MNHEY and CDR2 as SVGAGI. CDR3 bases: TGTGCCAGCAGTTACTCGTTCTCCCCTGGAAACACCATATATTTT. As protein: CASSYSFSPGNTIYF.

J is TRBJ2-7 and V is TRBV5-1; possibly TRBD2 for D (6 bases). The CDR3 totals 13 residues. Trimming took off 9 bases at V and 0 bases at J, with 13 bases between the two ends. CDR1 and CDR2 (germline): SGHRS, YFSETQ. The CDR3 loop reads CATADGSSYEQYF. The CDR3 DNA reads TGCGCCACCGCGGACGGGAGCTCCTACGAGCAGTACTTC.

The J gene is TRBJ1-5, the V gene TRBV19; 8 nucleotides line up with TRBD1. In germline, CDR1 is LNHDA, CDR2 SQIVND (reference sequence). CDR3 length: 15 residues. Germline trimming cut 1 base from V and 7 bases from J; bases unmatched to any gene: 6. CDR3 coding DNA: TGTGCCAGTAGTATAGTGGGGGACAGGACGCAGCCCCAGCATTTT. As protein: CASSIVGDRTQPQHF.

The chain uses TRBV7-2 and TRBJ1-5, with D possibly matching TRBD1 (6 bases). This CDR3 region has 16 residues. Germline assignment: CDR1 SGHTA and CDR2 FQGNSA. V was pared by 5 bases and J by 0 bases, with 14 bases between. The CDR3 DNA reads as TGTGCCAGCAGCGAACAAGGACAGTATAGCAATCAGCCCCAGCATTTT. Protein: CASSEQGQYSNQPQHF.

The V and J genes are TRBV6-5 and TRBJ1-2, with D perhaps TRBD1 (5 bases). V gave up 3 bases and J gave up 3 bases, with 8 bases separating them. In germline, CDR1 is MNHEY, CDR2 SVGAGI. The CDR3 contains 13 residues. CDR3 DNA sequence: TGTGCCAGCAGTTATACAGGCCACTATGGCTACACCTTC. Its protein product is CASSYTGHYGYTF.

CDR3 loop: CASSYPSNEQFF. DNA for the CDR3: TGTGCCAGCAGTTACCCGTCTAATGAGCAGTTCTTC. The gene calls are TRBV6-6 and TRBJ2-1; D unresolved. The CDR3 sequence is 12 residues long. Trimming left V 2 bases short and J 7 bases short, with 6 bases between. Germline V CDR1 and CDR2: MNHNY, SVGAGI (reference sequence).

The chain recombines TRBV14 with TRBJ1-1; D is ambiguous. The length of the CDR3 is 14 residues. V lost 1 base and J lost 5, with 11 bases in between. Germline V gene lookup returns CDR1 SGHDN and CDR2 FVKESK. Here the CDR3 reads CASSQAGLGTEAFF. CDR3 in DNA: TGTGCCAGCAGCCAAGCAGGACTAGGGACTGAAGCTTTCTTT.

This clone occurred once. V and J are TRBV5-1 and TRBJ2-7; TRBD1 aligns across 8 bases. The V and J ends lost 1 base and 0 bases, in that order; junction bases with no gene match: 6. This CDR3 spans 16 amino acids. Germline loops: CDR1 SGHRS, CDR2 YFSETQ. CDR3 protein: CASSLPPTGASYEQYF. Here the CDR3 DNA reads TGCGCCAGCAGCTTGCCACCGACAGGGGCCTCCTACGAGCAGTACTTC. Combining the CDR3 with reference TRBV5-1 and TRBJ2-7 gives the whole variable domain KAGVTQTPRYLIKTRGQQVTLSCSPISGHRSVSWYQQTPGQGLQFLFEYFSETQRNKGNFPGRFSGRQFSNSRSEMNVSTLELGDSALYLCASSLPPTGASYEQYFGPGTRLTVT.

The rearrangement uses TRBV6-6 and TRBJ1-4, with 9 bases that match TRBD1. V shed 0 bases, J shed 8 bases, and the junction held 7 bases outside the gene matches. Germline values: CDR1 MNHNY, CDR2 SVGAGI (reference sequence). This CDR3 is built from 16 residues. The CDR3 sequence: CASSYSKGTGREKLFF. CDR3 sequence (DNA): TGTGCCAGCAGTTACTCGAAGGGGACAGGGAGGGAAAAACTGTTTTTT.

The V and J genes are TRBV10-3 and TRBJ2-1, with TRBD1 identical over 9 bases. V shed 3 bases and J 8 bases; nucleotides not matched to a gene: 8. Germline loops: CDR1 ENHRY, CDR2 SYGVKD. This CDR3 region has 15 residues. In DNA form, the CDR3 reads TGTGCCATCAGTGACCCCGGACAGGGGATCGATGAGCAGTTCTTC. Translation gives CAISDPGQGIDEQFF.

This clone has just one count. The chain links TRBV9 to TRBJ2-5, with 8 bases aligning to TRBD2. The junction had 6 bases not matched to a gene; V was cut back by 0 bases and J by 2 bases. Germline V lookup: CDR1 SGDLS, CDR2 YYNGEE. This CDR3 contains 16 residues. The CDR3 bases are TGTGCCAGCAGCGTAGGGGCTAGCGGGTTTCAAGAGACCCAGTACTTC. Protein: CASSVGASGFQETQYF. The full variable domain, its missing parts supplied by reference TRBV9 and TRBJ2-5, is DSGVTQTPKHLITATGQRVTLRCSPRSGDLSVYWYQQSLDQGLQFLIQYYNGEERAKGNILERFSAQQFPDLHSELNLSSLELGDSALYFCASSVGASGFQETQYFGPGTRLLVL.

This CDR3 reads CASSPLGGRVRQETQYF. CDR3 sequence (DNA): TGTGCCAGCAGTCCCCTCGGAGGAAGGGTGCGGCAAGAGACCCAGTACTTC. The rearrangement joins TRBV28 to TRBJ2-5, with D tentatively TRBD2 (5 bases). The CDR3 loop spans 17 amino acids. Trimming left V 5 bases short and J 2 bases short, with 21 bases between. Per germline, CDR1 MDHEN and CDR2 SYDVKM.

The rearrangement links TRBV5-1 to TRBJ1-4, with 8 bases lining up with TRBD1. This CDR3 spans 15 amino acids. With 5 bases clipped from V and 5 bases from J, the junction kept 8 bases outside the gene matches. The germline gives CDR1 SGHRS, CDR2 YFSETQ. This CDR3 reads CASRPRTGQNEKLFF. The CDR3 DNA sequence: TGCGCCAGCAGGCCTCGGACAGGGCAAAATGAAAAACTGTTTTTT.

The V and J genes are TRBV11-2 and TRBJ1-6, with D possibly matching TRBD1 (5 bases). V was cut by 5 bases and J by 5 bases, with 16 bases left in between. Germline lookup yields CDR1 SGHAT and CDR2 FQNNGV. The CDR3 has 16 amino acids. In DNA form, the CDR3 reads TGTGCCAGCAGCAGCTCGGTGGGAGGGGATAATTCACCCCTCCACTTT. Translation: CASSSSVGGDNSPLHF.

The chain links TRBV6-4 to TRBJ2-3; D remains ambiguous. This CDR3 has 14 residues. The V gene's germline CDR1 is MRHNA and CDR2 SNTAGT. V gave up 3 bases and J gave up 10 bases, with 17 bases separating them. CDR3 sequence (DNA): TGTGCCAGCAGTGAGAGCATAGAAGACCAGGCGCAGTATTTT. The encoded protein is CASSESIEDQAQYF.

This clone came up once. The V call is TRBV11-2, the J call TRBJ1-4; D might be TRBD1 (5 bases). Germline CDR1 and CDR2: SGHAT and FQNNGV. The CDR3 has 15 amino acids. V gave up 5 bases and J gave up 6 bases, with 16 bases separating them. CDR3 sequence: CASSPVVQGYEKLFF. CDR3 nucleotides: TGTGCCAGCAGCCCTGTCGTTCAGGGTTATGAAAAACTGTTTTTT.

The rearrangement uses TRBV5-8 and TRBJ1-5, with D possibly TRBD1 on 6 matching bases. The germline gives CDR1 SGHTS, CDR2 YDEGEE. Trimming took off 0 bases at V and 4 bases at J, with 14 bases between the two ends. The length of the CDR3 is 16 residues. The CDR3 nucleotides are TGTGCCAGCAGCTTGGAATCAGGGGCGAGGAATCAGCCCCAGCATTTT. Translated, it gives CASSLESGARNQPQHF.

This sequence joins TRBV3-1 (or the pseudogene TRBV3-2) and TRBJ1-4; D gene unclear. The CDR3 runs to 15 residues. Deletions cut 0 bases from V and 4 bases from J, with 9 bases between. The V gene's germline CDR1 is LGHDT and CDR2 YNNKEL (reference sequence). The CDR3 sequence: CASSQEASINEKLFF. DNA for the CDR3: TGTGCCAGCAGCCAAGAGGCATCCATTAATGAAAAACTGTTTTTT.

The chain carries TRBV30 and TRBJ1-6, with 10 bases matching TRBD1. This CDR3 is 23 amino acids long. V lost 3 bases and J lost 0; bases outside the gene matches: 23. In germline, CDR1 is GTSNPN, CDR2 SVGIG (reference sequence). The CDR3 region has the DNA TGTGCCTGGAGATCCCCCCCTACGACAGGGGGCCTATCTCTAAGCTCCTATAATTCACCCCTCCACTTT. This encodes CAWRSPPTTGGLSLSSYNSPLHF. The variable domain in full, completed from reference TRBV30 and TRBJ1-6, reads SQTIHQWPATLVQPVGSPLSLECTVEGTSNPNLYWYRQAAGRGLQLLFYSVGIGQISSEVPQNLSASRPQDRQFILSSKKLLLSDSGFYLCAWRSPPTTGGLSLSSYNSPLHFGNGTRLTVT.

V is TRBV10-2 and J is TRBJ2-5, with a weak D call TRBD2 (7 bases). V gave up 0 bases and J gave up 4 bases, with 21 bases separating them. The CDR3 is 18 amino acids. Germline V gene sequence: CDR1 WSHSY, CDR2 SAAADI. The CDR3 DNA follows: TGCGCCAGCAGTGAGTCTCAACCAACGGGGGGCAGGCGAGAGACCCAGTACTTC. Translated: CASSESQPTGGRRETQYF.

The chain uses TRBV28 and TRBJ2-1, with 7 bases that match TRBD1. The CDR3 is made up of 16 amino acids. V lost 1 base to trimming and J lost 6 bases; unmatched junction nucleotides: 9. CDR1 and CDR2 (germline): MDHEN, SYDVKM. CDR3 amino acids: CASSLFSGGEFNEQFF. The CDR3 nucleotides are TGTGCCAGCAGTTTATTTTCAGGGGGTGAGTTCAATGAGCAGTTCTTC.

This clone has just one count. The chain employs TRBV6-5 and TRBJ1-6, with 7 bases lining up with TRBD1. With 5 bases clipped from V and 10 bases from J, the junction kept 8 bases outside the gene matches. Germline V gene lookup returns CDR1 MNHEY and CDR2 SVGAGI. The CDR3 length is 14 residues. CDR3 sequence: CASSKTGYRSPLHF. As DNA, the CDR3 is TGTGCCAGCAGTAAGACAGGGTACCGGTCACCCCTCCACTTT.